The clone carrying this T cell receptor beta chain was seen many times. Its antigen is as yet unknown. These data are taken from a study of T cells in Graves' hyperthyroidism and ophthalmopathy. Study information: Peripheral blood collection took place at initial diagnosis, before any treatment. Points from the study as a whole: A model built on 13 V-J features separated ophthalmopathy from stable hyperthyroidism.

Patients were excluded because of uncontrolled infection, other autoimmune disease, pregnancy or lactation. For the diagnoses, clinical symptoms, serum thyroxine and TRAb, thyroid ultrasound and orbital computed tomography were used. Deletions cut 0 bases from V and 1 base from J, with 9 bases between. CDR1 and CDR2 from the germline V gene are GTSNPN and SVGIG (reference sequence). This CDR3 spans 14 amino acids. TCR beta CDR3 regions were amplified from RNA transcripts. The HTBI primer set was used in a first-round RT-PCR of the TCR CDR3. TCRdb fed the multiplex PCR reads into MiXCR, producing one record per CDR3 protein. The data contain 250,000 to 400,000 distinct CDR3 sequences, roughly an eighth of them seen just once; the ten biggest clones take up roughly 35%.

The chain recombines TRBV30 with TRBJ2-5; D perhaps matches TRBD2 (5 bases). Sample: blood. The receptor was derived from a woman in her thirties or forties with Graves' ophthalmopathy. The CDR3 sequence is CAWSVSGSQETQYF. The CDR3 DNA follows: TGTGCCTGGAGTGTGTCGGGGTCCCAAGAGACCCAGTACTTC.